Below, 20 T cell receptor beta chains from the same sample are listed, as sequenced in a study of CD8 T cells in ankylosing spondylitis. A single record per CDR3 protein comes from TCRdb applying MiXCR to the 5' RACE reads. In the table there are 250,000 to 400,000 distinct CDR3 sequences, under 14% of which are singletons. Material for sequencing was blood, either unsorted or a sorted T cell fraction (not recorded which). The source of these receptors is a female donor with ankylosing spondylitis or in good health (not recorded which).

This chain joins TRBV25-1 and TRBJ2-5, with unresolved D. Looked up from germline, CDR1 is MGHDK and CDR2 is SYGVNS. The CDR3 runs to 15 residues. With 2 bases removed from V and 1 base from J, the gap between germline ends came to 11 bases. The CDR3 here is CASSEEEQIQETQYF. The CDR3 DNA is TGTGCCAGCAGTGAAGAGGAGCAGATCCAAGAGACCCAGTACTTC.

This chain links TRBV20-1 with TRBJ1-4, with 7 bases lining up with TRBD1. Germline-derived CDR1 and CDR2 are DFQATT and SNEGSKA (reference sequence). The CDR3 loop spans 16 amino acids. Trimming at V came to 0 bases and at J to 3 bases, leaving 7 bases not matched to a gene. The CDR3 coding sequence is TGCAGTGCTAGAGACCGAACGGGACAGTCTAATGAAAAACTGTTTTTT. Its translation: CSARDRTGQSNEKLFF.

In regard to this clonotype: Being one base from a much bigger clone, this may be a read error. V usage is TRBV7-2 and J usage is TRBJ2-1; 7 nucleotides agree with TRBD2. J lost 8 bases, V lost 10 bases, and 8 bases had no gene match. The CDR3 has 12 residues. The germline V gene encodes CDR1 SGHTA and CDR2 FQGNSA. CDR3 sequence (DNA): TGTGCCACCAGGTGGGGAGGGCATGAGCAGTTCTTC. This sequence encodes CATRWGGHEQFF. Supplemented by reference TRBV7-2 and TRBJ2-1, the full variable domain reads GAGVSQSPSNKVTEKGKDVELRCDPISGHTALYWYRQSLGQGLEFLIYFQGNSAPDKSGLPSDRFSAERTGGSVSTLTIQRTQQEDSAVYLCATRWGGHEQFFGPGTRLTVL.

The table lists this clonotype with many counts. The J gene is TRBJ1-6, the V gene TRBV7-2; D may be TRBD1 (5 bases). Germline CDR1 reads SGHTA; CDR2 reads FQGNSA. The CDR3 has 15 amino acids. Trimming took off 5 bases at V and 8 bases at J, with 16 bases between the two ends. CDR3: CASSLREGLYSPLHF. The CDR3 DNA is TGTGCCAGCAGCCTAAGGGAGGGGTTGTATTCACCCCTCCACTTT.

There are many counts of this clonotype. V gene TRBV6-5 combines with J gene TRBJ1-4; 9 bases are a match to TRBD1. CDR1 MNHEY and CDR2 SVGAGI come from the germline V gene. Unmatched junction bases numbered 6, after V lost 6 bases and J lost 7 bases. There are 14 residues in the CDR3. CDR3 amino acids: CASSLQGAGEKLFF. The DNA of the CDR3 is TGTGCCAGCAGCTTACAGGGGGCCGGTGAAAAACTGTTTTTT.

This clonotype has at least ten counts. The gene calls are TRBV6-1 and TRBJ1-4; 7 bases match TRBD1. V lost 6 bases to trimming and J lost 6 bases; unmatched junction nucleotides: 7. The CDR3 is made up of 14 amino acids. Germline V gene data show CDR1 as MNHNS and CDR2 as SASEGT. The CDR3 DNA reads as TGTGCCAGCAGCGGGATTACAGGGGATGAAAAACTGTTTTTT. It yields the protein CASSGITGDEKLFF.

This clonotype was observed many times. This chain joins TRBV28 and TRBJ1-4, with unresolved D. Germline V CDR1 and CDR2: MDHEN, SYDVKM. The CDR3 has 14 amino acids. Trimming took off 4 bases at V and 2 bases at J, with 8 bases between the two ends. CDR3 DNA: TGTGCCAGCAGTTCCCGACGCACTAATGAAAAACTGTTTTTT. It translates to CASSSRRTNEKLFF.

Many counts were recorded for this clonotype. The rearrangement uses TRBV10-3 and TRBJ2-5; 8 bases line up with TRBD2. Trimming took 4 bases from V and 4 from J; bases not matched to a gene: 11. CDR1 and CDR2 from the germline V gene are ENHRY and SYGVKD. The CDR3 consists of 16 residues. The CDR3 DNA reads as TGTGCCATCAGTGTGGGTCGAGCGGGAGCAGGAGAGACCCAGTACTTC. This translates into CAISVGRAGAGETQYF.

The chain employs TRBV19 and TRBJ2-1; 9 bases fit TRBD2. V shed 5 bases, J shed 8 bases, and the junction held 10 bases outside the gene matches. The CDR3 is 15 residues long. Germline CDR1 LNHDA, CDR2 SQIVND (reference sequence). CDR3 DNA: TGTGCCAGTAGTTCCGGGGTAGCGGGAGTAGATGAGCAGTTCTTC. Its protein product is CASSSGVAGVDEQFF.

This clonotype was recorded at least ten times. This chain links TRBV5-1 with TRBJ2-1, with 8 bases identical to TRBD1. In germline, CDR1 is SGHRS, CDR2 YFSETQ. The CDR3 totals 16 residues. The J segment lost 5 bases and the V segment lost 0 bases, leaving 7 bases of the junction unmatched. CDR3: CASSLGSDRADNEQFF. The CDR3 DNA follows: TGCGCCAGCAGCTTGGGGTCGGACAGGGCCGACAATGAGCAGTTCTTC. Variable domain in full (rest from reference TRBV5-1 and TRBJ2-1): KAGVTQTPRYLIKTRGQQVTLSCSPISGHRSVSWYQQTPGQGLQFLFEYFSETQRNKGNFPGRFSGRQFSNSRSEMNVSTLELGDSALYLCASSLGSDRADNEQFFGPGTRLTVL.

This clonotype was seen many times. The V and J genes are TRBV20-1 and TRBJ1-4, with TRBD1 matching over 8 bases. The J segment lost 8 bases and the V segment lost 3 bases, leaving 8 bases of the junction unmatched. Germline values: CDR1 DFQATT, CDR2 SNEGSKA (reference sequence). This CDR3 contains 14 residues. DNA for the CDR3: TGCAGTGCTAGCGACACAGGGGGAAGGGAAAAACTGTTTTTT. Translating gives CSASDTGGREKLFF.

This clonotype showed up many times. The chain links TRBV24-1 to TRBJ2-3; D unresolved. CDR1 and CDR2 (germline): KGHDR, SFDVKD. The CDR3 is 15 residues long. Trimming left V 7 bases short and J 2 bases short, with 15 bases between. Here the CDR3 reads CATSPRRIATDTQYF. The CDR3 DNA sequence: TGTGCCACCAGCCCCCGCAGGATAGCCACAGATACGCAGTATTTT.

This clonotype was seen repeatedly, ten times or more. The chain links TRBV6-1 to TRBJ1-2; D gene unclear. The CDR3 extends over 14 amino acids. CDR1 and CDR2 (germline): MNHNS, SASEGT. The germline V and J ends were trimmed by 0 bases and 4 bases, with 9 bases remaining between them. CDR3 region: CASSEAQFGYGYTF. The CDR3 bases are TGTGCCAGCAGTGAAGCACAGTTCGGCTATGGCTACACCTTC.

Note on this clonotype: At one of its ends the junction is not consistent with the germline gene, which may arise from a read error. The V gene is TRBV5-5, the J gene TRBJ1-1; 7 nucleotides line up with TRBD1. This CDR3 has 17 amino acids. Germline values: CDR1 SGHKS, CDR2 YYEKEE (reference sequence). CDR3 nucleotide sequence: TGTGCCAGCAGCTATTTACGGGACAGTTATATGAACACTGAAGCTTTTTTT. Translating gives CASSYLRDSYMNTEAFF.

The V call is TRBV12-3 or TRBV12-4, the J call TRBJ1-4; D not certain. The length of the CDR3 is 14 residues. Between the trimmed V and J ends, which lost 3 bases and 8 bases, there was a span of 13 bases. CDR3 sequence: CASSFVGGREKLFF. DNA of the CDR3: TGTGCCAGCAGTTTCGTGGGAGGGAGGGAAAAACTGTTTTTT.

This clonotype was counted only a few times. The chain employs TRBV7-9 and TRBJ1-2, with D perhaps matching TRBD1 (5 bases). Per the germline V gene, CDR1 is SEHNR and CDR2 is FQNEAQ (reference sequence). This CDR3 is 13 amino acids long. Between the trimmed V and J ends, which lost 2 bases and 6 bases, there was a span of 10 bases. CDR3 in amino acids: CASSLMGGDGYTF. CDR3 coding DNA: TGTGCCAGCAGCTTAATGGGGGGGGATGGCTACACCTTC.

This sequence joins TRBV2 and TRBJ2-3; perhaps TRBD1 as D (6 bases). Germline assignment: CDR1 SNHLY and CDR2 FYNNEI. The CDR3 is 16 amino acids. Trimming cost V 6 bases and J 6 bases, with 22 bases left between them. The CDR3 sequence is CASRNLGRGSSDTQYF. The CDR3 nucleotides are TGTGCCAGCAGGAACCTAGGCAGGGGTAGCTCGGATACGCAGTATTTT.

This clonotype turned up a few times. J is TRBJ2-1 and V is TRBV4-3; D remains unclear. Germline lookup yields CDR1 LGHNA and CDR2 YSLEER. Trimming pared 0 bases from V and 12 bases from J, leaving 12 bases between. The CDR3 has 13 residues. This chain's CDR3 is CASSQDRAMAQFF. Written as DNA, the CDR3 is TGCGCCAGCAGCCAAGATCGGGCAATGGCGCAGTTCTTC.

V gene TRBV28 combines with J gene TRBJ2-1; either TRBD1 or TRBD2 may supply D (5 bases each). The CDR3 runs to 14 residues. V was trimmed by 8 bases and J by 7 bases, leaving 18 bases between them. From germline, CDR1 is MDHEN and CDR2 SYDVKM. CDR3 sequence reads: CASATGTVRNEQFF. CDR3 nucleotide sequence: TGTGCCAGCGCTACCGGGACGGTGAGGAATGAGCAGTTCTTC.

This clonotype came up a few times. J is TRBJ2-7 and V is TRBV7-2; D unresolved. Trimming took off 1 base at V and 4 bases at J, with 20 bases between the two ends. Germline V lookup: CDR1 SGHTA, CDR2 FQGNSA. CDR3 length equals 17 residues. CDR3 coding DNA: TGTGCCAGCAGCTTAGGGTCGGGTTCGGGCAGCCATTACGAGCAGTACTTC. Amino acid sequence: CASSLGSGSGSHYEQYF.